One and the same sample provided the 21 T cell receptor beta chains below, sequenced in a study of OX40 agonist ivuxolimab in advanced cancers. The data were produced by immunoSEQ multiplex PCR, yet TCRdb's version contains in-frame clones alone and is incomplete. Here the sample spans roughly 51,000 clones, approximately 91% being singletons. The material was CD4+ or CD8+ T cells sorted from blood, obtained in a trial of the OX40 agonist ivuxolimab. The source is an adult with an advanced solid tumor such as melanoma, head and neck, liver or kidney cancer.

V gene TRBV4-3 combines with J gene TRBJ2-7; D gene unclear. This CDR3 is 13 amino acids long. V was clipped by 0 bases and J by 4 bases, with 7 bases between them. The germline V gene has CDR1 LGHNA and CDR2 YSLEER. The CDR3 DNA reads as TGCGCCAGCAGCCAAGATTCCGGATACGAGCAGTACTTC. Its translation is CASSQDSGYEQYF.

The chain links TRBV2 to TRBJ2-2; D gene uncertain. The CDR3 length is 14 residues. CDR1 is SNHLY, CDR2 FYNNEI, per germline. Trimming stripped 6 bases from V and 4 bases from J, with 12 bases between. CDR3 sequence: CASSAPDGTGELFF. The CDR3 DNA reads as TGTGCCAGCAGCGCTCCGGACGGCACCGGGGAGCTGTTTTTT.

J is TRBJ2-3 and V is TRBV14; D ambiguous. The CDR3 spans 14 residues. V was pared by 3 bases and J by 6 bases, with 13 bases between. CDR1 and CDR2 from the germline V gene are SGHDN and FVKESK. Here the CDR3 DNA reads TGTGCCAGCAGCCACCCCCCTTTTTTTGATACGCAGTATTTT. Residues: CASSHPPFFDTQYF.

The V call is TRBV5-1, the J call TRBJ2-3, with 8 bases aligning to TRBD2. This CDR3 is built from 15 residues. Losses at the gene ends were 0 bases for V and 2 bases for J; bases not matched to a gene: 2. Germline V gene lookup returns CDR1 SGHRS and CDR2 YFSETQ. As DNA, the CDR3 is TGCGCCAGCAGCTTGGGACTAGCGCCCACAGATACGCAGTATTTT. This codes for CASSLGLAPTDTQYF.

The chain is built from TRBV6-1 and TRBJ2-7; the D is unclear. Germline V gene lookup returns CDR1 MNHNS and CDR2 SASEGT. Trimming left V 3 bases short and J 7 bases short, with 7 bases between. This CDR3 comprises 11 residues. CDR3 in amino acids: CASSDGSEQYV. CDR3 DNA: TGTGCCAGCAGTGACGGGTCTGAGCAGTACGTC.

The chain has TRBV5-1 and TRBJ1-4, with TRBD1 matching over 7 bases. V was pared by 0 bases and J by 7 bases, with 0 bases of the junction left unmatched. This CDR3 region has 13 residues. Germline loops: CDR1 SGHRS, CDR2 YFSETQ. CDR3 sequence (DNA): TGCGCCAGCAGCTTGGGGACAGGTGAAAAACTGTTTTTT. Protein: CASSLGTGEKLFF. Combining the CDR3 with reference TRBV5-1 and TRBJ1-4 gives the whole variable domain KAGVTQTPRYLIKTRGQQVTLSCSPISGHRSVSWYQQTPGQGLQFLFEYFSETQRNKGNFPGRFSGRQFSNSRSEMNVSTLELGDSALYLCASSLGTGEKLFFGSGTQLSVL.

This clone is a singleton in its sample. The V gene is TRBV7-6, the J gene TRBJ1-2, with 8 positions matching TRBD1. Germline V gene lookup returns CDR1 SGHVS and CDR2 FNYEAQ. This CDR3 contains 13 residues. The V gene end was trimmed by 5 bases and the J gene end by 7 bases; junction bases not matched to a gene: 6. CDR3 sequence: CASSETGEGGYTF. For the CDR3, the DNA is TGTGCCAGCAGCGAGACAGGGGAGGGTGGCTACACCTTC. The full variable domain, with the rest looked up from reference TRBV7-6 and TRBJ1-2, is GAGVSQSPRYKVTKRGQDVALRCDPISGHVSLYWYRQALGQGPEFLTYFNYEAQQDKSGLPNDRFSAERPEGSISTLTIQRTEQRDSAMYRCASSETGEGGYTFGSGTRLTVV.

The chain employs TRBV4-2 and TRBJ1-3, with a weak D call TRBD1 (5 bases). With 5 bases removed from V and 0 bases from J, the gap between germline ends came to 11 bases. The CDR3 length is 15 residues. Germline V lookup: CDR1 LGHNA, CDR2 YNFKEQ. This chain's CDR3 is CASSLGPNSGNTIYF. The DNA of the CDR3 is TGTGCCAGCAGCTTGGGACCCAACTCTGGAAACACCATATATTTT.

This chain uses TRBV4-1 with TRBJ2-5; D gene unclear. V was trimmed by 3 bases and J by 5 bases, leaving 7 bases between them. The CDR3 spans 12 residues. CDR1 and CDR2 from the germline V gene are MGHRA and YSYEKL. CDR3: CASSHTRETQYF. As DNA, the CDR3 is TGCGCCAGCAGCCATACGAGGGAGACCCAGTACTTC.

This sequence joins TRBV4-1 and TRBJ2-1; TRBD2 matches at 9 bases. The CDR3 contains 15 residues. From germline, CDR1 is MGHRA and CDR2 YSYEKL. J was trimmed by 12 bases and V by 4 bases; bases with no gene match: 13. The CDR3 DNA is TGCGCCAGCAGCCCTCTAGCGGGAACTACACGTTGGCAGTTCTTC. Its protein is CASSPLAGTTRWQFF.

The chain links TRBV5-1 to TRBJ1-1; D is uncertain. CDR1 and CDR2 (germline): SGHRS, YFSETQ. Trimming cost V 1 base and J 1 base, with 8 bases left between them. This CDR3 comprises 14 residues. CDR3: CASSLTAGNTEAFF. The CDR3 DNA follows: TGCGCCAGCAGCTTGACGGCAGGGAACACTGAAGCTTTCTTT.

The chain uses TRBV19 and TRBJ2-7; 11 bases map to TRBD2. CDR1 is LNHDA and CDR2 is SQIVND in the germline V gene (reference sequence). Germline trimming cut 2 bases from V and 1 base from J; bases unmatched to any gene: 1. The CDR3 is made up of 15 amino acids. The CDR3 is CASSITSGSSYEQYF. The CDR3, as DNA: TGTGCCAGTAGTATAACTAGCGGGAGTTCCTACGAGCAGTACTTC. Full variable domain (missing parts from reference TRBV19 and TRBJ2-7): DGGITQSPKYLFRKEGQNVTLSCEQNLNHDAMYWYRQDPGQGLRLIYYSQIVNDFQKGDIAEGYSVSREKKESFPLTVTSAQKNPTAFYLCASSITSGSSYEQYFGPGTRLTVT.

CDR3 loop: CASSLTSGSASFYGYTF. The CDR3 DNA sequence: TGTGCCAGCAGTTTAACCTCGGGCAGCGCATCCTTCTATGGCTACACCTTC. The genes are TRBV28 and TRBJ1-2; D gene ambiguous. CDR3 length: 17 residues. Germline V CDR1 and CDR2: MDHEN, SYDVKM. Trimming removed 2 bases at V and 4 bases at J, with 20 bases between.

The table lists this clone with a few counts. The rearrangement links TRBV15 to TRBJ2-7, with D tentatively TRBD2 (5 bases). V lost 4 bases, J lost 0 bases, and 7 bases lay in between. The CDR3 runs 13 residues. The germline V gene encodes CDR1 LNHNV and CDR2 YYDKDF (reference sequence). This chain's CDR3 is CATSTGSSYEQYF. The CDR3 coding sequence is TGTGCCACCAGCACGGGGTCCTCCTACGAGCAGTACTTC.

The V and J genes are TRBV10-1 and TRBJ1-4; tentative D call: TRBD1 (6 bases). CDR1 and CDR2 from the germline V gene are WNHNN and SYGVQD (reference sequence). Trimming removed 6 bases at V and 0 bases at J, with 11 bases between. This CDR3 spans 15 amino acids. CDR3 region: CASSKTGATNEKLFF. CDR3 in DNA: TGCGCCAGCAGCAAGACAGGAGCAACTAATGAAAAACTGTTTTTT.

The J gene is TRBJ2-7, the V gene TRBV28; possibly TRBD1 for D (5 bases). In germline, CDR1 is MDHEN, CDR2 SYDVKM. The CDR3 is made up of 14 amino acids. The V end was cut by 3 bases, the J end by 4 bases, with 13 bases between. The CDR3 loop is CASSFDSASYEQYF. CDR3 nucleotides: TGTGCCAGCAGTTTCGACAGCGCCAGTTACGAGCAGTACTTC.

Only a few counts were recorded for this clone. The chain has TRBV27 and TRBJ1-2; TRBD1 is a possible D gene (5 bases). V gave up 2 bases and J gave up 4 bases, with 11 bases separating them. CDR1 and CDR2 (germline): MNHEY, SMNVEV (reference sequence). The CDR3 has 14 residues. The CDR3 region has the DNA TGTGCCAGCAGTTTAAGTTTCACAGGCTATGGCTACACCTTC. It is translated as CASSLSFTGYGYTF.

This chain joins TRBV11-2 and TRBJ1-2; D perhaps matches TRBD1 (5 bases). This CDR3 comprises 15 residues. V was cut by 0 bases and J by 0 bases, with 8 bases left in between. Germline assignment: CDR1 SGHAT and CDR2 FQNNGV. For the CDR3, the DNA is TGTGCCAGCAGCTTAGACCAGGGCGCTAACTATGGCTACACCTTC. As protein: CASSLDQGANYGYTF. The full variable domain, rest sourced from reference TRBV11-2 and TRBJ1-2, is EAGVAQSPRYKIIEKRQSVAFWCNPISGHATLYWYQQILGQGPKLLIQFQNNGVVDDSQLPKDRFSAERLKGVDSTLKIQPAKLEDSAVYLCASSLDQGANYGYTFGSGTRLTVV.

The V call is TRBV12-5, the J call TRBJ2-2, with 7 bases matching TRBD1. CDR3 size: 19 residues. The J segment lost 2 bases and the V segment lost 0 bases, leaving 12 bases of the junction unmatched. Germline loops: CDR1 LGHNT, CDR2 FRNRAP. The CDR3 here is CASGLVYLSGQDNTGELFF. The DNA of the CDR3 is TGTGCTAGTGGTTTGGTATACCTCTCCGGACAGGATAACACCGGGGAGCTGTTTTTT.

In its sample, this clone was seen once. The chain recombines TRBV4-1 with TRBJ2-6; 7 bases map to TRBD2. Germline loops: CDR1 MGHRA, CDR2 YSYEKL. The CDR3 covers 16 residues. Trimming cost V 1 base and J 13 bases; bases outside gene matches: 13. CDR3 sequence: CASSQVGGTSERVLTF. Here the CDR3 DNA reads TGCGCCAGCAGCCAAGTGGGAGGGACCTCAGAGCGAGTCCTGACTTTC.

V usage is TRBV7-3 and J usage is TRBJ2-1; D gene unclear. There are 15 residues in the CDR3. V shed 1 base and J shed 9 bases, with 16 bases lying between them. CDR1 is SGHTA, CDR2 FQGTGA, per germline. Here the CDR3 reads CASSLMSPRDPEQFF. CDR3 bases: TGTGCCAGCAGCTTAATGTCCCCTCGAGATCCTGAGCAGTTCTTC.